These 25 T cell receptor beta chains originate from one sample sequenced in a study of blood T cell repertoires in COVID-19. Repertoires were generated with immunoSEQ multiplex PCR, while TCRdb's copy carries only in-frame clones and drops some. Among 5,500 to 6,500 clones listed, 65% to 90% were seen once. Input material: peripheral blood. The origin of the receptors is a human donor with active COVID-19. The donor label of this sample is uncertain.

This chain links TRBV19 with TRBJ2-1, with 10 bases lining up with TRBD2. The CDR3 contains 16 residues. The germline gives CDR1 LNHDA, CDR2 SQIVND (reference sequence). The trim removed 2 bases at V and 0 bases at J, leaving 1 base unmatched. DNA for the CDR3: TGTGCCAGTAGTATACTAGCGGGAGACTCCTACAATGAGCAGTTCTTC. This sequence encodes CASSILAGDSYNEQFF. The whole variable domain, filled in from reference TRBV19 and TRBJ2-1, reads DGGITQSPKYLFRKEGQNVTLSCEQNLNHDAMYWYRQDPGQGLRLIYYSQIVNDFQKGDIAEGYSVSREKKESFPLTVTSAQKNPTAFYLCASSILAGDSYNEQFFGPGTRLTVL.

The gene calls are TRBV2 and TRBJ2-6, with D possibly matching TRBD2 (5 bases). The CDR3 totals 12 residues. The germline V gene encodes CDR1 SNHLY and CDR2 FYNNEI. V was pared by 6 bases and J by 10 bases, with 10 bases between. The CDR3 bases are TGTGCCAGCAGCTACGGAGGTAACGTCCTGACTTTC. This translates into CASSYGGNVLTF.

The chain recombines TRBV5-1 with TRBJ1-5; 9 bases align to TRBD1. After removal of 3 bases from V and 3 bases from J, the junction contained 7 bases not matched to a gene. This CDR3 has 16 residues. Germline values: CDR1 SGHRS, CDR2 YFSETQ. CDR3 residues: CASSSGRTGDNQPQHF. DNA of the CDR3: TGCGCCAGCAGCTCCGGAAGGACAGGGGACAATCAGCCCCAGCATTTT.

For this clone: One junction end disagrees with the germline gene, perhaps due to a read error. The CDR3 spells CASITVNF. The CDR3 DNA sequence: TGTGCCAGCATAACTGTTAATTTT. The chain employs TRBV27 and TRBJ2-3; D remains ambiguous. The CDR3 length is 8 residues. CDR1 is MNHEY, CDR2 SMNVEV, per germline (reference sequence).

V and J are TRBV9 and TRBJ2-1; D is possibly TRBD2 (6 bases). The CDR3 sequence is 16 residues long. Germline V gives CDR1 SGDLS, CDR2 YYNGEE. Trimming took 4 bases from V and 1 from J, leaving 15 bases between them. This chain's CDR3 is CASSPRVGGSYNEQFF. DNA for the CDR3: TGTGCCAGCAGCCCTCGGGTGGGGGGTTCCTACAATGAGCAGTTCTTC.

The rearrangement uses TRBV19 and TRBJ2-5, with D maybe TRBD1 (6 bases). The germline gives CDR1 LNHDA, CDR2 SQIVND (reference sequence). Trimming took 5 bases from V and 4 from J, leaving 23 bases between them. The CDR3 is made up of 17 amino acids. CDR3 sequence (DNA): TGTGCCAGTAGTGGCAGGGGCGCGGTACCCTCGGGAGAGACCCAGTACTTC. Protein product: CASSGRGAVPSGETQYF.

The chain joins TRBV7-2 to TRBJ2-5; TRBD2 is a possible D gene (6 bases). The CDR3 runs 15 residues. Trimming left V 1 base short and J 3 bases short, with 12 bases between. The germline V gene has CDR1 SGHTA and CDR2 FQGNSA. CDR3 bases: TGTGCCAGCAGCTTAGTGGGAGGCGGGGAAGAGACCCAGTACTTC. It specifies CASSLVGGGEETQYF.

This clone showed up just a few times. The chain joins TRBV6-2 or TRBV6-3 to TRBJ1-5; 7 nucleotides agree with TRBD1. The germline V gene encodes CDR1 MNHEY and CDR2 SVGEGT. The CDR3 is 16 residues long. V lost 5 bases and J lost 7; bases outside the gene matches: 14. This CDR3 is CASSRAFTGAYQPQHF. CDR3 in DNA: TGTGCCAGCAGTAGGGCCTTTACAGGGGCGTACCAGCCCCAGCATTTT.

This clone appeared once. The chain couples TRBV27 to TRBJ2-3, with TRBD1 matching 7 bases. The CDR3 runs 16 residues. Germline values: CDR1 MNHEY, CDR2 SMNVEV (reference sequence). V lost 5 bases, J lost 3 bases, and 11 bases stayed unmatched. CDR3 nucleotide sequence: TGTGCCAGCAGTCCCTCAGGAGACAGGGTGACAGATACGCAGTATTTT. The encoded protein is CASSPSGDRVTDTQYF.

V usage is TRBV4-1 and J usage is TRBJ2-7, with D possibly being TRBD1 (5 bases). There are 14 residues in the CDR3. CDR1 MGHRA and CDR2 YSYEKL come from the germline V gene. Trimming pared 0 bases from V and 2 bases from J, leaving 8 bases between. In DNA, the CDR3 is TGCGCCAGCAGCCAAGACCAGGGAACCTACGAGCAGTACTTC. It specifies CASSQDQGTYEQYF.

The chain employs TRBV6-2 or TRBV6-3 and TRBJ1-1; D is unclear. The CDR3 has 13 residues. Trimming stripped 4 bases from V and 5 bases from J, with 11 bases between. Germline CDR1 MNHEY, CDR2 SVGEGT. For the CDR3, the DNA is TGTGCCAGCAGTTCGGGGTCGGCTACTGAAGCTTTCTTT. Its protein product is CASSSGSATEAFF.

This sequence joins TRBV28 and TRBJ2-7; no clear D. The CDR3 covers 12 residues. Per germline, CDR1 MDHEN and CDR2 SYDVKM. V lost 6 bases, J lost 3 bases, and 9 bases lay in between. CDR3 nucleotides: TGTGCCAGCAGACAGAAGGACTACGAGCAGTACTTC. As protein: CASRQKDYEQYF. Full variable domain (missing parts from reference TRBV28 and TRBJ2-7): DVKVTQSSRYLVKRTGEKVFLECVQDMDHENMFWYRQDPGLGLRLIYFSYDVKMKEKGDIPEGYSVSREKKERFSLILESASTNQTSMYLCASRQKDYEQYFGPGTRLTVT.

Turning to this clone: Relative to the germline gene, one junction end is altered; a read error may explain this. V is TRBV24-1 and J is TRBJ2-5; D may be TRBD2 (7 bases). Germline V gives CDR1 KGHDR, CDR2 SFDVKD. CDR3 length: 17 amino acids. The CDR3 here is CATSEWGGAVGGEIQYF. As DNA, the CDR3 is TGTGCCACCAGTGAGTGGGGGGGGGCGGTTGGAGGAGAGATCCAGTACTTC.

This sequence joins TRBV7-2 and TRBJ2-7, with 8 bases aligning to TRBD1. CDR1 and CDR2 (germline): SGHTA, FQGNSA. V shed 0 bases, J shed 2 bases, and the junction held 6 bases outside the gene matches. The CDR3 totals 16 residues. CDR3 residues: CASSLAGDRTPYEQYF. The CDR3 coding sequence is TGTGCCAGCAGCTTAGCGGGGGACAGGACTCCCTACGAGCAGTACTTC.

The sample holds a few counts of this clone. The rearrangement links TRBV2 to TRBJ2-7; the D gene is possibly TRBD1 (6 bases). Germline V gene lookup returns CDR1 SNHLY and CDR2 FYNNEI. The CDR3 totals 12 residues. Trimming removed 8 bases from V and 2 bases from J, with 10 bases in between. The CDR3 DNA sequence: TGTGCCAGCCGGGACACGACCTACGAGCAGTACTTC. Translated: CASRDTTYEQYF.

This chain joins TRBV7-2 and TRBJ2-7; possibly TRBD2 for D (6 bases). This CDR3 comprises 15 residues. Trimming shortened V by 1 base and J by 0 bases, and 10 bases separated the two germline ends. Germline CDR1 is SGHTA and CDR2 is FQGNSA. The CDR3 DNA sequence: TGTGCCAGCAGCTTAGTAGAGGACTACTCCTACGAGCAGTACTTC. This encodes CASSLVEDYSYEQYF.

The rearrangement uses TRBV24-1 and TRBJ2-5; 8 nucleotides agree with TRBD2. Trimming removed 4 bases from V and 4 bases from J; junction bases left unmatched: 7. CDR3 length equals 15 residues. CDR1 and CDR2 (germline): KGHDR, SFDVKD. As DNA, the CDR3 is TGTGCCACCAGTGACTCGGGACTAGTTGGAGAGACCCAGTACTTC. Amino acid sequence: CATSDSGLVGETQYF.

The V gene is TRBV5-6, the J gene TRBJ2-7, with a weak D call TRBD2 (5 bases). CDR3 length: 15 amino acids. V shed 7 bases and J shed 0 bases, with 17 bases lying between them. The germline CDR1 and CDR2 sequences are SGHDT and YYEEEE. The chain's CDR3 is CASPPVEGSSYEQYF. Here the CDR3 DNA reads TGTGCCAGCCCCCCGGTGGAAGGGAGCTCCTACGAGCAGTACTTC.

This clone was seen just once. V and J are TRBV6-6 and TRBJ2-2; 15 nucleotides match TRBD2. The germline V gene encodes CDR1 MNHNY and CDR2 SVGAGI (reference sequence). CDR3 length equals 17 residues. V lost 5 bases and J lost 1; bases outside the gene matches: 2. The CDR3 DNA reads as TGTGCCAGCAGTCGGGGACTAGCGGGGGGGAACACCGGGGAGCTGTTTTTT. Protein product: CASSRGLAGGNTGELFF.

This chain uses TRBV6-2 or TRBV6-3 with TRBJ2-7; D is unclear. CDR1 MNHEY and CDR2 SVGEGT come from the germline V gene. This CDR3 comprises 12 residues. V lost 5 bases to trimming and J lost 0 bases, with 5 bases between them. The CDR3 DNA is TGTGCCAGCAGTGTGAGCTCCTACGAGCAGTACTTC. Translated: CASSVSSYEQYF.

This rearrangement joins TRBV5-4 to TRBJ1-6; D is unresolved. This CDR3 has 15 residues. The V end lost 3 bases, the J end lost 8 bases, and 15 bases lay between the germline ends. The V gene's germline CDR1 is SGHNT and CDR2 YYREEE (reference sequence). The CDR3 nucleotides read TGTGCCAGCAGCTCCGTAGTTGGTGGTTATTCACCCCTCCACTTT. This sequence encodes CASSSVVGGYSPLHF.

In its sample, this clone was seen a few times. The rearrangement uses TRBV18 and TRBJ2-1; D is undetermined. Trimming pared 2 bases from V and 0 bases from J, leaving 8 bases between. Germline loops: CDR1 KGHSH, CDR2 LQKENI. There are 15 residues in the CDR3. In DNA form, the CDR3 reads TGTGCCAGCTCACCAGAACAGAGCTCCTACAATGAGCAGTTCTTC. Its translation: CASSPEQSSYNEQFF.

This clone was seen only a few times. V gene TRBV6-2 or TRBV6-3 combines with J gene TRBJ1-2; the match to TRBD1 covers 9 bases. Unmatched junction bases numbered 7, after V lost 4 bases and J lost 4 bases. CDR1 and CDR2 from the germline V gene are MNHEY and SVGEGT. This CDR3 spans 15 amino acids. The CDR3 DNA sequence: TGTGCCAGCAGTTGGACAGGGGAGGTTGGCTATGGCTACACCTTC. This sequence encodes CASSWTGEVGYGYTF.

The sample holds a few counts of this clone. The chain links TRBV7-8 to TRBJ2-7; possible D gene TRBD1, 6 bases. Germline-derived CDR1 and CDR2 are SGHVS and FQNEAQ. This CDR3 is built from 12 residues. The V end lost 2 bases, the J end lost 4 bases, and 6 bases lay between the germline ends. The CDR3 coding sequence is TGTGCCAGCAGCTTACAGGGGTACGAGCAGTACTTC. Translated, it gives CASSLQGYEQYF.

The rearrangement uses TRBV7-7 and TRBJ1-5, with TRBD1 matching over 9 bases. The CDR3 covers 19 residues. Germline V gene sequence: CDR1 SSHAT, CDR2 FNYEAQ (reference sequence). V trimming: 1 base; J trimming: 1 base; junction bases outside the gene matches: 11. The CDR3 DNA reads TGTGCCAGCAGCTTAGAGGGGGACAGGGAAGGTGGCAGCAATCAGCCCCAGCATTTT. Translated, it gives CASSLEGDREGGSNQPQHF.